The 8 T cell receptor beta chains below all came from one sample that was sequenced in a study of cytomegalovirus exposure and HLA in healthy donors. Amplification used 60 Vbeta primers and 13 Jbeta primers. Produced via immunoSEQ multiplex PCR; TCRdb's table is partial and in-frame only. Of 100,000 or so clones in the sample, 60% to 75% are singletons; the top ten hold under 11%. The sample taken for sequencing was PBMCs. These receptors came from a man over 45 in good health and CMV-seronegative.

This clone was found a few times. The chain combines TRBV7-9 with TRBJ1-2; 9 bases align to TRBD1. Per germline, CDR1 SEHNR and CDR2 FQNEAQ (reference sequence). There are 15 residues in the CDR3. V shed 4 bases and J 6 bases; nucleotides not matched to a gene: 9. CDR3: CASSSHRGPSDGYTF. The DNA for the CDR3 is TGTGCCAGCAGCTCCCACAGGGGGCCATCTGATGGCTACACCTTC. Full variable domain (remainder filled in from reference TRBV7-9 and TRBJ1-2): DTGVSQNPRHKITKRGQNVTFRCDPISEHNRLYWYRQTLGQGPEFLTYFQNEAQLEKSRLLSDRFSAERPKGSFSTLEIQRTEQGDSAMYLCASSSHRGPSDGYTFGSGTRLTVV.

This clone was found once. The chain is built from TRBV5-1 and TRBJ2-3; 8 bases agree with TRBD2. J gave up 0 bases and V 5 bases, and 5 bases lay outside the gene matches. The CDR3 extends over 15 amino acids. Germline CDR1 and CDR2: SGHRS and YFSETQ. CDR3: CASSYSGGSTDTQYF. CDR3 DNA: TGCGCCAGCAGTTACAGCGGGGGCAGCACAGATACGCAGTATTTT.

The chain recombines TRBV6-1 with TRBJ2-3; no definite D call. The V gene's germline CDR1 is MNHNS and CDR2 SASEGT. The CDR3 sequence is 15 residues long. V lost 2 bases and J 6 bases, leaving 15 bases between the germline ends. The CDR3 DNA is TGTGCCAGCAGTGAACCTGGTCAGGTCCCCGATACGCAGTATTTT. The encoded protein is CASSEPGQVPDTQYF.

The J gene is TRBJ2-3, the V gene TRBV5-4; 9 nucleotides agree with TRBD2. V shed 3 bases and J 5 bases; nucleotides not matched to a gene: 10. The CDR3 consists of 16 residues. Looked up from germline, CDR1 is SGHNT and CDR2 is YYREEE (reference sequence). CDR3: CASSSGGTSRGDTQYF. CDR3 nucleotide sequence: TGTGCCAGCAGCTCAGGGGGGACTAGCAGAGGAGATACGCAGTATTTT.

The genes are TRBV4-1 and TRBJ1-2; tentative D call: TRBD1 (5 bases). CDR3 length: 11 amino acids. V was pared by 9 bases and J by 8 bases, with 13 bases between. Germline V gives CDR1 MGHRA, CDR2 YSYEKL. CDR3 region: CASQGTSGYTF. Here the CDR3 DNA reads TGCGCCAGTCAGGGAACGAGCGGCTACACCTTC.

The chain combines TRBV27 with TRBJ2-5; D not resolved. CDR1 is MNHEY and CDR2 is SMNVEV in the germline V gene (reference sequence). Trimming shortened V by 5 bases and J by 0 bases, and 10 bases separated the two germline ends. The CDR3 covers 14 residues. The CDR3 bases are TGTGCCAGCAGTCCCCTTCCTTACCAAGAGACCCAGTACTTC. Translating gives CASSPLPYQETQYF.

The chain is built from TRBV28 and TRBJ2-2, with a weak D call TRBD2 (6 bases). This CDR3 spans 15 amino acids. V lost 4 bases, J lost 4 bases, and 13 bases lay in between. Germline-derived CDR1 and CDR2 are MDHEN and SYDVKM. This CDR3 is CASSSPAGTTGELFF. The CDR3 bases are TGTGCCAGCAGTTCGCCGGCGGGAACCACCGGGGAGCTGTTTTTT.

This chain joins TRBV5-4 and TRBJ2-3, with 7 bases lining up with TRBD1. CDR3 length: 16 residues. The germline V gene encodes CDR1 SGHNT and CDR2 YYREEE (reference sequence). V lost 2 bases and J lost 3; bases outside the gene matches: 9. CDR3 region: CASSLNRGYKTDTQYF. Written as DNA, the CDR3 is TGTGCCAGCAGCTTAAACAGGGGATATAAGACAGATACGCAGTATTTT.